A selection of T cell receptor beta chains follows, all from one sample in a study of human T cells and chemical hapten exposure. TCRdb reanalysed the 5' RACE reads using MiXCR and keeps one entry per CDR3 protein. The sample lists approximately 80,000 distinct CDR3 sequences; more than 15% were seen once. The receptor source for this set is a female donor in good health. CDR3s include the opening cysteine and the closing phenylalanine or tryptophan. D genes are given only for firm matches. Size is omitted from some rows. Given values are once, few, many or a class for expanded clones.

CDR3 DNA,CDR3 protein,clone size,J gene,D gene,V gene
TGCAGCGCAGACAGCGGAGGCACAGATACGCAGTATTTT,CSADSGGTDTQYF,-,TRBJ2-3,-,TRBV29-1
TGTGCCAGCAGCGTTCGGGACAGACACACCGGGGAGCTGTTTTTT,CASSVRDRHTGELFF,-,TRBJ2-2,TRBD1,TRBV9
TGTGCCAGTGGTCCGGCCGGGGAGCTGTTTTTT,CASGPAGELFF,-,TRBJ2-2,-,TRBV2
TGTGCCAGCAGCCAAGATTTCGACAGCGTAAATCAGCCCCAGCATTTT,CASSQDFDSVNQPQHF,many,TRBJ1-5,-,TRBV4-2
TGCAGCGTTGTACCTTCTGGGGCCAACGTCCTGACTTTC,CSVVPSGANVLTF,few,TRBJ2-6,-,TRBV29-1
TGCAGTGCTTCTCCACTAGCGGGAGGACAAGAGACCCAGTACTTC,CSASPLAGGQETQYF,-,TRBJ2-5,TRBD2,TRBV20-1
TGTGCCAGCAGTTTAGCGGAGATTGTGGCGCAGTATTTT,CASSLAEIVAQYF,many,TRBJ2-3,-,TRBV12-3/TRBV12-4
TGCGCCAGCAGCTTAGTCCCCTTTGGAGTGAACACTGAAGCTTTCTTT,CASSLVPFGVNTEAFF,many,TRBJ1-1,-,TRBV5-1
TGCAGTGCTAGACTAGCGGGGGCCTACAATGAGCAGTTCTTC,CSARLAGAYNEQFF,-,TRBJ2-1,TRBD2,TRBV20-1
TGTGCCAGCACCCCCGGCGGGGGAACTAATGAAAAACTGTTTTTT,CASTPGGGTNEKLFF,few,TRBJ1-4,-,TRBV28
TGCGCCAGCAGCCAAGATCACACTAGCGGGGCACATACGCAGTATTTT,CASSQDHTSGAHTQYF,-,TRBJ2-3,TRBD2,TRBV4-1
TGCAGTGCTGCGGGGCATATGAACACTGAAGCTTTCTTT,CSAAGHMNTEAFF,many,TRBJ1-1,-,TRBV20-1
TGCGCCAGCAGCTTAACCCTCAGATCCCAGGACTACGAGCAGTACTTC,CASSLTLRSQDYEQYF,few,TRBJ2-7,-,TRBV5-1
TGTGCCAGCAGTTTCCACGGAAGTAACTATGGCTACACCTTC,CASSFHGSNYGYTF,-,TRBJ1-2,-,TRBV27
TGCAGTGCTAGTCAACCACTCCCCAATGAGCAGTTCTTC,CSASQPLPNEQFF,-,TRBJ2-1,-,TRBV20-1
TGTGCCAGCAGTCCCACGAAAAACATTCAGTACTTC,CASSPTKNIQYF,few,TRBJ2-4,-,TRBV6-6
TGTGCCATCAGTGGTGGGACCGGGAGTCGGCTTTCACCCCTCCACTTT,CAISGGTGSRLSPLHF,few,TRBJ1-6,-,TRBV10-3
TGCAGCGTCCGCAGGGGCAGTTACAATGAGCAGTTCTTC,CSVRRGSYNEQFF,-,TRBJ2-1,-,TRBV29-1
TGCAGCGTTGGAGCGGGGGGAAACATTCAGTACTTC,CSVGAGGNIQYF,many,TRBJ2-4,TRBD2,TRBV29-1
TGTGCCAGCAGTGAAGAGCACACGGAGGGCGGCTATGGCTACACCTTC,CASSEEHTEGGYGYTF,-,TRBJ1-2,-,TRBV6-1
TGTGCCTGGAGGAAAATCTCTGGCGGAGCGGGGGCCTCCAATGAGCAGTTCTTC,CAWRKISGGAGASNEQFF,-,TRBJ2-1,TRBD2,TRBV30
TGCGCCAGCAGCCTAAGGGCCGAAGATACGCAGTATTTT,CASSLRAEDTQYF,once,TRBJ2-3,-,TRBV10-1